The T cell receptor beta chain under discussion was sequenced for a study of T cell repertoires in enteric fever (dated by TCRdb to 2017 to 2018). Study-wide context: Working with volunteers who had been experimentally challenged with Salmonella Typhi or Paratyphi A, the study rebuilt the Salmonella-specific repertoire of their circulating effector CD4+ T cells. Mass cytometry was used to identify circulating effector CD4+ T cells responding to Salmonella infection. Tetramers loaded with CdtB(105-125) peptide variants (SP110Y, ST110H) were used to stain T cells, including ex vivo. The researchers paired unbiased single-cell cloning with mass cytometry, and they also applied T cell receptor sequencing alongside live fluorescence barcoding. Here is what the overall study found, with its caveats: Cross-reactive responses against distantly related Salmonella serovars, as well as clones recognizing antigens unique to S. Typhi or S. Paratyphi A, were included among the expanded clonotypes. The study pinpointed HlyE and CdtB as immunodominant T cell antigens specific to S. Typhi and S. Paratyphi A. The accumulation of T cells that did not cross-react between serovars appeared to be driven by single amino acid variations in CdtB and PhoN, the immunodominant proteins.

Deletion took 2 bases off V and 2 bases off J, with a span of 9 bases between the germline ends. The germline V gene provides CDR1 SGHRS and CDR2 YFSETQ. The CDR3 measures 14 amino acids from cysteine to phenylalanine. CDR3 DNA only is kept here, 42 bases in frame from base 1. Sequencing was carried out with an Illumina MiSeq. TCRdb trimmed public reads at Q25 via fastp, called clones via MiXCR and kept in-frame beta chains. Each entry is one CDR3 protein sequence, shown with its most common DNA and genes. Across this sample there are 1,300 to 1,500 distinct CDR3 sequences, with 30% to 45% seen only once. About 20% of the sample comes from the top ten. This clonotype is termed medium-sized (0.01 to 0.1%). Its specific antigen is unknown. Base qualities are not provided; no much larger clone lies one nucleotide away.

Sequenced sample: CCR7- CD38- CD4+ T cells from PBMCs. This chain joins TRBV5-1 to TRBJ2-3; the D segment could be TRBD2, given 5 matching bases. This receptor was obtained from a human donor with Salmonella enteric fever, either typhoid or paratyphoid (not recorded which). Here is the DNA: TGCGCCAGCAGCTTTACGGGAACCACAGATACGCAGTATTTT. This codes for CASSFTGTTDTQYF. The CDR3 plus the reference TRBV5-1 and TRBJ2-3 genes for the other parts give the full variable domain: KAGVTQTPRYLIKTRGQQVTLSCSPISGHRSVSWYQQTPGQGLQFLFEYFSETQRNKGNFPGRFSGRQFSNSRSEMNVSTLELGDSALYLCASSFTGTTDTQYFGPGTRLTVL.